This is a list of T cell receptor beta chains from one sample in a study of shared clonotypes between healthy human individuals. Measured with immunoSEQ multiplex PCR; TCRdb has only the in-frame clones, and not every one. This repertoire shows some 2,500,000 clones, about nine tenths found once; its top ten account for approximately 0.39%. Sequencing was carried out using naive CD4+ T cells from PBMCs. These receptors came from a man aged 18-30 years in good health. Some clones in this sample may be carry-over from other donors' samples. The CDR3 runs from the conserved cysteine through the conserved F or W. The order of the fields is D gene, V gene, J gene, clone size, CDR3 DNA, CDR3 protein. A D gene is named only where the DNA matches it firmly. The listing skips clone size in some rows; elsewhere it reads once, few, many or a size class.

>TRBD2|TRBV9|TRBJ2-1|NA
TGTGCCAGCAGCGCCCTTAGCGGGAGAGCAGCCTACAATGAGCAGTTCTTC
CASSALSGRAAYNEQFF
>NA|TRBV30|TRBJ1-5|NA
TGTGCCTGGAGTCCGGGACAAAACAATCAGCCCCAGCATTTT
CAWSPGQNNQPQHF
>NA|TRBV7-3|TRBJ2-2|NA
TGTGCCAGCAGTTCCCCTAGCGTTAGGGGGGAGCTGTTTTTT
CASSSPSVRGELFF
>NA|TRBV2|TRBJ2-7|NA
TGTGCCAGCAGTGTTTTACAGGTTGGTCTCGAGCAGTACTTC
CASSVLQVGLEQYF
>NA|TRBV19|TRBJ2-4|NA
TGTGCCAGTAGTCCACAGACAGATTGGGGAAACATTCAGTACTTC
CASSPQTDWGNIQYF
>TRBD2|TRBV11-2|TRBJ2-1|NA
TGTGCCAGCAGCTTAGACCTAGCGGGAGGAAGTGAGCAGTTCTTC
CASSLDLAGGSEQFF
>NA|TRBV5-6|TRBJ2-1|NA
TGTGCCAGCAGCTTGGTGGTCAGCTACAATGAGCAGTTCTTC
CASSLVVSYNEQFF
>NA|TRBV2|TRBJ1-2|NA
TGTGCCAGCAGTCCTCAAGTACCAGGGTCCCACGGCTACACCTTC
CASSPQVPGSHGYTF
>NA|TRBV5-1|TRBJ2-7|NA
TGCGCCAGCAGCACCACGCATCCCTCCTACGAGCAGTACTTC
CASSTTHPSYEQYF
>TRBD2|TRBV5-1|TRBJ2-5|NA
TGCGCCAGCAGCTTGGCGGTTAGCGGGACTTCCCAGTACTTC
CASSLAVSGTSQYF
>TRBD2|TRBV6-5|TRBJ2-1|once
TGTGCCAGCAGAATAGCGGGGAGCTCCTACAATGAGCAGTTCTTC
CASRIAGSSYNEQFF
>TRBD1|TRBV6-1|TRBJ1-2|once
TGTGCCAGCAGTAGGTACGGGACAGAGTATGGCTACACCTTC
CASSRYGTEYGYTF
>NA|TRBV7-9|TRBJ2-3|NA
TGTGCCAGCAGCCGCGTCTCAGGTCGGGCTAGCACAGATACGCAGTATTTT
CASSRVSGRASTDTQYF
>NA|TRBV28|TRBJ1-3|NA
TGTGCCAGCAGTTTACAAGGCGGCGGAAACACCATATATTTT
CASSLQGGGNTIYF
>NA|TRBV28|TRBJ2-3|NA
TGTGCCAGCAGTCCGGGGGCCGGGCCGGGGGATACGCAGTATTTT
CASSPGAGPGDTQYF
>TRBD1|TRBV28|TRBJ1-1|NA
TGTGCCACAAAACAGGGGGCGTGGACTGAAGCTTTCTTT
CATKQGAWTEAFF
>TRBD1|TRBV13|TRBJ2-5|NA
TGTGCCAGCAGCTCGCGACAGGGGGCATGGGAGACCCAGTACTTC
CASSSRQGAWETQYF
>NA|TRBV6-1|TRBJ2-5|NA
TGTGCCAGCAGTGGGGTTTACCAAGAGACCCAGTACTTC
CASSGVYQETQYF
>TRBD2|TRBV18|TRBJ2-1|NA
TGTGCCAGCTCACCTCGGCCGGGACTAACAGGCGGTGAGCAGTTCTTC
CASSPRPGLTGGEQFF
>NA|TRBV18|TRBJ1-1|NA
TGTGCCAGCTCACCAGGGACAATAATGAACACTGAAGCTTTCTTT
CASSPGTIMNTEAFF
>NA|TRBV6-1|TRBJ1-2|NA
TGTGCCAGCAGGCCGGGCCTTGGGGATAACTATGGCTACACCTTC
CASRPGLGDNYGYTF
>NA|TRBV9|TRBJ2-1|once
TGTGCCAGCAGCGTAGGCACACAAGGCCAAGCCCTCTACAATGAGCAGTTCTTC
CASSVGTQGQALYNEQFF
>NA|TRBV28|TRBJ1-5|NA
TGTGCCAGCAGTTTTCTCTGGTCGGGTAGCAATCAGCCCCAGCATTTT
CASSFLWSGSNQPQHF
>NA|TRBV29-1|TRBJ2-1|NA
TGCAGCGTTGAAAGACTATTCAATGAGCAGTTCTTC
CSVERLFNEQFF
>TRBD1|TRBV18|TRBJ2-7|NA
TGTGCCAGCTCACCGGGCAGGGGGCCTAACTACGAGCAGTACTTC
CASSPGRGPNYEQYF
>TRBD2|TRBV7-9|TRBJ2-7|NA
TGTGCCAGCAGCTCGCCTTTAGCGGGAGGCTACGAGCAGTACTTC
CASSSPLAGGYEQYF
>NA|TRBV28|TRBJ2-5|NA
TGTGCCAGCAGTTTGGTGGGGGGCGAAGAGACCCAGTACTTC
CASSLVGGEETQYF
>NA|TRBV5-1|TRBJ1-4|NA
TGCGCCAGCAGACAGACAGACGGAAATGAAAAACTGTTTTTT
CASRQTDGNEKLFF
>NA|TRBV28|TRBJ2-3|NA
TGTGCCAGCCTGAAATCCGGGACAGATACGCAGTATTTT
CASLKSGTDTQYF
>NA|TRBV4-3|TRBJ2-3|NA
TGCGCCAGCAGCCAAGAGGGGGGTAGGACAGATACGCAGTATTTT
CASSQEGGRTDTQYF
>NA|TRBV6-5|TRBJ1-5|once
TGTGCCAGCAGTTACGGGACAAATAGCAATCAGCCCCAGCATTTT
CASSYGTNSNQPQHF
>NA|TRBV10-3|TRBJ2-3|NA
TGTGCCATCACGGACTTCCGGAGCACAGATACGCAGTATTTT
CAITDFRSTDTQYF
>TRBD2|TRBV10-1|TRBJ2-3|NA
TGCGCCAGCAGTGGGGGACTAGCGGACAGCACAGATACGCAGTATTTT
CASSGGLADSTDTQYF
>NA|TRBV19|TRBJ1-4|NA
TGTGCCACCGCGAGGGGGACTTGGGGTGAAAAACTGTTTTTT
CATARGTWGEKLFF
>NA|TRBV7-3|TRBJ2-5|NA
TGTGCCAGCAGCTTAAGGCCAGGGACCCAAGAGACCCAGTACTTC
CASSLRPGTQETQYF